This section outlines one T cell receptor beta chain sequence together with its context. What it binds is unknown. V lost 5 bases, J lost 9 bases, and 19 bases lay in between. This CDR3 is built from 14 residues. The germline V gene encodes CDR1 SGHAT and CDR2 FQNNGV. This entry comes from a study of shared clonotypes between healthy human individuals. Study-wide results and caveats: The naive CD4 repertoires of several donors were compared, and approximately 4.7% of clonotypes were shared. Donor scarcity curtailed the genetic and exposure-history diversity represented herein. Exclusively blood specimens were collected; tissue repertoires likely differ.

Profiled with immunoSEQ multiplex PCR; TCRdb holds only in-frame clones, not every one. The top ten clones hold about 10% of a sample with 150,000 to 200,000 clones, 65% to 70% of them seen once. Within Nashville, Tennessee resided all donors, each a Caucasian adult. V is TRBV11-2 and J is TRBJ2-5, with D uncertain. Sequencing was carried out using memory CD4+ T cells sorted from blood. Subset indicated: CD45RA-negative fraction. The TCR was taken from a man under 40 in good health. CDR3 DNA sequence: TGTGCCAGCAGCCTCCGCCCAGCAAGAGATGCCCAGTACTTC. Encoded protein: CASSLRPARDAQYF.